The T cell receptor (beta chain) described here comes from a study of blood T cell repertoires in COVID-19. Study details: Collection of acute and convalescent COVID-19 samples took place in the United States, Italy and Spain. T cells, B-cell-depleted T cells, or PBMCs provided the cDNA or gDNA that served as material.

Germline V gene sequence: CDR1 SGHAT, CDR2 FQDESV (reference sequence). With V trimmed by 2 bases and J by 1 base, 2 bases remained unmatched. The CDR3 has 15 amino acids. Per the original data handling: It was from reference gene primer amplification that nucleated cell counts were estimated. This table comes from immunoSEQ multiplex PCR, and its TCRdb copy is limited to in-frame clones, with some not included. The V and J calls and clone size come from that table; D and trimming were worked out from the DNA. The data contain tens of thousands of clones, over 80% of them singletons. Sequencing was done on a sample of peripheral blood. The clonotype originates from a human donor in a cohort sampled during active COVID-19. The rearrangement joins TRBV11-1 to TRBJ1-1, with 9 bases fitting TRBD1. The CDR3: CASSLRDRANTEAFF. As DNA, the CDR3 is TGTGCCAGCAGCTTAAGGGACAGGGCGAACACTGAAGCTTTCTTT.